Listed below are T cell receptor beta chains from one sample, sequenced in a study of cytomegalovirus exposure and HLA in healthy donors. TCRdb keeps only in-frame clones here, not all; method: immunoSEQ multiplex PCR. The sample contains around 140,000 clones, 82% of which appear only once. Material for sequencing was PBMCs. These receptor sequences come from a woman in her 50s in good health and CMV-seropositive. The CDR3 runs from the conserved cysteine through the conserved F or W. Each record gives: J gene, V gene, clone size, D gene, CDR3 DNA, CDR3 protein. The D gene is left open where the match is weak. Part of the rows lack a size; the others show once, few, many or a class for expanded clones.

J gene: TRBJ2-7
V gene: TRBV27
clone size: -
D gene: -
CDR3 DNA: TGTGCCAGCAGTTTACGGGGGATGGGGACCTACGAGCAGTACTTC
CDR3 protein: CASSLRGMGTYEQYF

J gene: TRBJ2-2
V gene: TRBV18
clone size: -
D gene: -
CDR3 DNA: TGTGCCAGCTCACAACAGCAGAACACCGGGGAGCTGTTTTTT
CDR3 protein: CASSQQQNTGELFF

J gene: TRBJ2-3
V gene: TRBV11-2
clone size: -
D gene: -
CDR3 DNA: TGTGCCAGCAGCCCTCTGGGGGGGGCGGTAGATACGCAGTATTTT
CDR3 protein: CASSPLGGAVDTQYF

J gene: TRBJ2-5
V gene: TRBV5-1
clone size: few
D gene: -
CDR3 DNA: TGCGCCAGCAGCAGCGGAGGTGAGGAGACCCAGTACTTC
CDR3 protein: CASSSGGEETQYF

J gene: TRBJ2-2
V gene: TRBV6-5
clone size: -
D gene: TRBD1
CDR3 DNA: TGTGCCAGCAGTTGGGACAGGGGCACCGGGGAGCTGTTTTTT
CDR3 protein: CASSWDRGTGELFF

J gene: TRBJ1-1
V gene: TRBV13
clone size: -
D gene: -
CDR3 DNA: TGTGCCAGCACCCTAGTAAGAAGGGGCACTGAAGCTTTCTTT
CDR3 protein: CASTLVRRGTEAFF

J gene: TRBJ2-2
V gene: TRBV9
clone size: -
D gene: TRBD2
CDR3 DNA: TGTGCCAGCAAACGGGACTACAACACCGGGGAGCTGTTTTTT
CDR3 protein: CASKRDYNTGELFF

J gene: TRBJ2-7
V gene: TRBV15
clone size: -
D gene: TRBD1
CDR3 DNA: TGTGCCACCAGCCCGGACAGGGGTCTAGGTGAGCAGTACTTC
CDR3 protein: CATSPDRGLGEQYF

J gene: TRBJ2-1
V gene: TRBV4-1
clone size: -
D gene: TRBD2
CDR3 DNA: TGCGCCAGCAGCCGAGCCCCCAAGACTAGCGGAGCTATAGAGCAGTTCTTC
CDR3 protein: CASSRAPKTSGAIEQFF

J gene: TRBJ1-6
V gene: TRBV4-3
clone size: few
D gene: -
CDR3 DNA: TGCGCCAGCAGCCAAGATCTGCAGGAAAGCTCCTATAATTCACCCCTCCACTTT
CDR3 protein: CASSQDLQESSYNSPLHF

J gene: TRBJ2-3
V gene: TRBV9
clone size: -
D gene: TRBD2
CDR3 DNA: TGTGCCAGCAGCGCGGGACTAGCGGCTAGCACAGATACGCAGTATTTT
CDR3 protein: CASSAGLAASTDTQYF

J gene: TRBJ2-7
V gene: TRBV5-1
clone size: -
D gene: TRBD1
CDR3 DNA: TGCGCCAGCAGCACCGGACAGGGCCCCTCCGAGCAGTACTTC
CDR3 protein: CASSTGQGPSEQYF

J gene: TRBJ2-1
V gene: TRBV5-4
clone size: -
D gene: TRBD2
CDR3 DNA: TGTGCCAGCAGCTTGGAGGGTAGCGGGAGAACTGAGCAGTTCTTC
CDR3 protein: CASSLEGSGRTEQFF

J gene: TRBJ2-7
V gene: TRBV11-2
clone size: -
D gene: TRBD1
CDR3 DNA: TGTGCCAGCAGCTTTAGGGCCCCGGGACAGGGCTACGAGCAGTACTTC
CDR3 protein: CASSFRAPGQGYEQYF

J gene: TRBJ2-2
V gene: TRBV11-1
clone size: -
D gene: -
CDR3 DNA: TGTGCCAGCAGCTTAGGCAGGGGATTCGGGGAGCTGTTTTTT
CDR3 protein: CASSLGRGFGELFF

J gene: TRBJ1-5
V gene: TRBV9
clone size: -
D gene: TRBD1
CDR3 DNA: TGTGCCAGCAGCAAGACAGGGTGGTTTAATCAGCCCCAGCATTTT
CDR3 protein: CASSKTGWFNQPQHF

J gene: TRBJ1-2
V gene: TRBV18
clone size: -
D gene: TRBD1
CDR3 DNA: TGTGCCAGCTCACCCCCCGGGACAGGGGATGGCTACACCTTC
CDR3 protein: CASSPPGTGDGYTF

J gene: TRBJ2-5
V gene: TRBV27
clone size: -
D gene: TRBD2
CDR3 DNA: TGTGCCAGCAGCGCCTCAGCGGGAGATAACCAAGAGACCCAGTACTTC
CDR3 protein: CASSASAGDNQETQYF

J gene: TRBJ2-7
V gene: TRBV13
clone size: -
D gene: -
CDR3 DNA: TGTGCCAGCAGCTTTTCGACCAGGGTTTCAGGTGGTTACGAGCAGTACTTC
CDR3 protein: CASSFSTRVSGGYEQYF

J gene: TRBJ2-7
V gene: TRBV10-3
clone size: once
D gene: -
CDR3 DNA: TGTGCCACCTCTAAGGGAGTAGACGAGCAGTACTTC
CDR3 protein: CATSKGVDEQYF

J gene: TRBJ1-6
V gene: TRBV28
clone size: -
D gene: -
CDR3 DNA: TGTGCCAGCAGAGAGCCAAATAATTCACCCCTCCACTTT
CDR3 protein: CASREPNNSPLHF

J gene: TRBJ1-6
V gene: TRBV19
clone size: -
D gene: TRBD1
CDR3 DNA: TGTGCCAGTAGTGGATTACAGGGGTTCTCAAGTTCACCCCTCCACTTT
CDR3 protein: CASSGLQGFSSSPLHF

J gene: TRBJ2-3
V gene: TRBV7-6
clone size: -
D gene: TRBD1
CDR3 DNA: TGTGCCAGCAGCTCAGGACAGGGCCCAGATACGCAGTATTTT
CDR3 protein: CASSSGQGPDTQYF

J gene: TRBJ1-3
V gene: TRBV9
clone size: -
D gene: TRBD1
CDR3 DNA: TGTGCCAGCAGCGTTGGACAGGGACTGACTGGAAACACCATATATTTT
CDR3 protein: CASSVGQGLTGNTIYF

J gene: TRBJ2-1
V gene: TRBV7-9
clone size: -
D gene: -
CDR3 DNA: TGTGCCAGCAGCGGGGTAGCGGCGTTAAACAATGAGCAGTTCTTC
CDR3 protein: CASSGVAALNNEQFF

J gene: TRBJ1-5
V gene: TRBV19
clone size: -
D gene: -
CDR3 DNA: TGTGCCAGTACCTCAAAACAGGCCCCATATAGCAATCAGCCCCAGCATTTT
CDR3 protein: CASTSKQAPYSNQPQHF

J gene: TRBJ1-5
V gene: TRBV30
clone size: -
D gene: -
CDR3 DNA: TGTGCCTGGAGTGTACGGGGGAATCAGCCCCAGCATTTT
CDR3 protein: CAWSVRGNQPQHF

J gene: TRBJ1-2
V gene: TRBV6-5
clone size: -
D gene: -
CDR3 DNA: TGTGCCTCTAACAGGGACTATGGCTACACCTTC
CDR3 protein: CASNRDYGYTF

J gene: TRBJ1-1
V gene: TRBV2
clone size: once
D gene: TRBD1
CDR3 DNA: TGTGCCAGCAGTGAGGGCACAGGGGAGGTAGCTTTCTTT
CDR3 protein: CASSEGTGEVAFF

J gene: TRBJ2-3
V gene: TRBV7-9
clone size: once
D gene: TRBD2
CDR3 DNA: TGTGCCAGCAGCCCGCCCCCTAGCGGGAGCACAGATACGCAGTATTTT
CDR3 protein: CASSPPPSGSTDTQYF

J gene: TRBJ1-5
V gene: TRBV6-5
clone size: -
D gene: -
CDR3 DNA: TGTGCCAGCAGTTCCGGACAGAATCAGCCCCAGCATTTT
CDR3 protein: CASSSGQNQPQHF

J gene: TRBJ1-4
V gene: TRBV5-4
clone size: -
D gene: -
CDR3 DNA: TGTGCCAGCAGCTCAACTTACAGGGACGGAGGAAAACTGTTTTTT
CDR3 protein: CASSSTYRDGGKLFF

J gene: TRBJ2-7
V gene: TRBV19
clone size: -
D gene: TRBD2
CDR3 DNA: TGTGCCAGTCGTCCGGGACTAACTTCCCGCGAGCAGTACTTC
CDR3 protein: CASRPGLTSREQYF

J gene: TRBJ1-5
V gene: TRBV28
clone size: -
D gene: TRBD1
CDR3 DNA: TGTGCCAGCAGCGCCCTCACAGGGGTTAATCAGCCCCAGCATTTT
CDR3 protein: CASSALTGVNQPQHF

J gene: TRBJ1-2
V gene: TRBV30
clone size: -
D gene: -
CDR3 DNA: TGTGCCTGGAGTGTCGCTGGGAGTAACTATGGCTACACCTTC
CDR3 protein: CAWSVAGSNYGYTF

J gene: TRBJ2-1
V gene: TRBV7-9
clone size: few
D gene: -
CDR3 DNA: TGTTCCAGCAGCTTACGTCAGGTCGATGAGCAGTTCTTC
CDR3 protein: CSSSLRQVDEQFF

J gene: TRBJ1-3
V gene: TRBV5-1
clone size: -
D gene: -
CDR3 DNA: TGCGCCAGCAGCTTGGTGTCGGCTGGAAACACCATATATTTT
CDR3 protein: CASSLVSAGNTIYF

J gene: TRBJ2-1
V gene: TRBV28
clone size: few
D gene: TRBD2
CDR3 DNA: TGTGCCAGCAGTTTGGGGACTAGTTACGCAAATGAGCAGTTCTTC
CDR3 protein: CASSLGTSYANEQFF

J gene: TRBJ1-2
V gene: TRBV10-3
clone size: once
D gene: TRBD1
CDR3 DNA: TGTGCCATCAGTCCGGGACAGGTCTCTTTTAACTATGGCTACACCTTC
CDR3 protein: CAISPGQVSFNYGYTF

J gene: TRBJ2-1
V gene: TRBV6-1
clone size: -
D gene: -
CDR3 DNA: TGTGCCAGCAGTGATCTTAGTTCTCGCTCCTACAATGAGCAGTTCTTC
CDR3 protein: CASSDLSSRSYNEQFF

J gene: TRBJ1-1
V gene: TRBV10-3
clone size: -
D gene: -
CDR3 DNA: TGTGCCATCAGTCAGGTCGACACTGAAGCTTTCTTT
CDR3 protein: CAISQVDTEAFF

J gene: TRBJ1-1
V gene: TRBV2
clone size: -
D gene: -
CDR3 DNA: TGTGCCAGCAGTCCTCCCCAGGGGCGTACTGAAGCTTTCTTT
CDR3 protein: CASSPPQGRTEAFF

J gene: TRBJ1-2
V gene: TRBV6-5
clone size: -
D gene: -
CDR3 DNA: TGTGCCAGCACCGACGCAGGGGCCACTGGCTACACCTTC
CDR3 protein: CASTDAGATGYTF

J gene: TRBJ1-4
V gene: TRBV2
clone size: -
D gene: -
CDR3 DNA: TGTGCCAGCAGCGGACAGCCCACTAATGAAAAACTGTTTTTT
CDR3 protein: CASSGQPTNEKLFF

J gene: TRBJ2-7
V gene: TRBV4-1
clone size: few
D gene: -
CDR3 DNA: TGCGCCAGCAGCCCCGGGGGGCCGGGTTACGAGCAGTACTTC
CDR3 protein: CASSPGGPGYEQYF

J gene: TRBJ1-5
V gene: TRBV9
clone size: -
D gene: TRBD1
CDR3 DNA: TGTGCCAGCAGTCGCGGGACAGGGGGACAGCCCCAGCATTTT
CDR3 protein: CASSRGTGGQPQHF

J gene: TRBJ1-1
V gene: TRBV11-1
clone size: -
D gene: -
CDR3 DNA: TGTGCCAGCAGCCCTTACACTGAAGCTTTCTTT
CDR3 protein: CASSPYTEAFF

J gene: TRBJ2-2
V gene: TRBV5-4
clone size: -
D gene: -
CDR3 DNA: TGTGCCAGCAGCCTAGGAGGAGGGATGAGGCCCGGGGAGCTGTTTTTT
CDR3 protein: CASSLGGGMRPGELFF

J gene: TRBJ2-7
V gene: TRBV18
clone size: once
D gene: TRBD1
CDR3 DNA: TGTGCCAGCTCACTTCCCGGGACAGGGGGCTACGAGCAGTACTTC
CDR3 protein: CASSLPGTGGYEQYF

J gene: TRBJ1-4
V gene: TRBV19
clone size: -
D gene: -
CDR3 DNA: TGTGCCAGTAGTATTGTTTCGACTGCAACTAATGAAAAACTGTTTTTT
CDR3 protein: CASSIVSTATNEKLFF

J gene: TRBJ2-1
V gene: TRBV9
clone size: -
D gene: TRBD2
CDR3 DNA: TGTGCCAGCAGCGTACCTTGGACTAGCGGCAATGAGCAGTTCTTC
CDR3 protein: CASSVPWTSGNEQFF

J gene: TRBJ1-2
V gene: TRBV7-3
clone size: -
D gene: TRBD1
CDR3 DNA: TGTGCCAGCAGCTTATGGCGGGACAGGGCTCAGGGCTACACCTTC
CDR3 protein: CASSLWRDRAQGYTF

J gene: TRBJ2-7
V gene: TRBV11-2
clone size: once
D gene: -
CDR3 DNA: TGTGCCAGCAGCTTAGATCTGGAACAGCTTACCTACGAGCAGTACTTC
CDR3 protein: CASSLDLEQLTYEQYF

J gene: TRBJ1-1
V gene: TRBV27
clone size: -
D gene: -
CDR3 DNA: TGTGCCAGCAGTTTGTACGGTTCAGGTAGCGGGAACACTGAAGCTTTCTTT
CDR3 protein: CASSLYGSGSGNTEAFF

J gene: TRBJ2-7
V gene: TRBV5-8
clone size: -
D gene: -
CDR3 DNA: TGTGCCAGCAGCTTGAGGGGGTCCCACGAGCAGTACTTC
CDR3 protein: CASSLRGSHEQYF

J gene: TRBJ2-6
V gene: TRBV28
clone size: -
D gene: TRBD1
CDR3 DNA: TGTGCCAGCAGCTCAGGGGGCTCTGGGGCCAACGTCCTGACTTTC
CDR3 protein: CASSSGGSGANVLTF

J gene: TRBJ2-3
V gene: TRBV19
clone size: -
D gene: TRBD2
CDR3 DNA: TGTGCCAGTAGCCGACTAGCGGGGGGATCGTTCACAGATACGCAGTATTTT
CDR3 protein: CASSRLAGGSFTDTQYF

J gene: TRBJ1-1
V gene: TRBV5-5
clone size: -
D gene: -
CDR3 DNA: TGTGCCAGCAGTAAACCGGGACAAGGGAACACTGAAGCTTTCTTT
CDR3 protein: CASSKPGQGNTEAFF

J gene: TRBJ2-7
V gene: TRBV11-2
clone size: -
D gene: TRBD1
CDR3 DNA: TGTGCCAGCAGCTACCTTACCGGGACAGGGGGCGGGGAGCAGTACTTC
CDR3 protein: CASSYLTGTGGGEQYF

J gene: TRBJ2-1
V gene: TRBV5-4
clone size: -
D gene: -
CDR3 DNA: TGTGCCAGCAGTAACAGGGTTACCAATGAGCAGTTCTTC
CDR3 protein: CASSNRVTNEQFF